A selection of T cell receptor beta chains follows, all from one sample in a study of CD8+ T cells in alopecia areata. Sequenced by immunoSEQ multiplex PCR; TCRdb stores in-frame clones only, minus some. The data contain around 190,000 clones, around three fifths of them singletons. Sequenced material: CD4+ T cells sorted from blood, taken around week 50, from a patient treated with tofacitinib. Receptors originate from a human donor with alopecia areata. Each CDR3 is given with its conserved first and last residue. The D gene is left open where the match is weak. Clone size is given for some rows only: seen once, a few or many times, or a class if the clone is expanded.

size	D	V	length	J	CDR3	DNA
-	-	TRBV19	12	TRBJ2-7	CASSMTRDGLYF	TGTGCCAGTAGTATGACCCGGGACGGCTTGTACTTC
-	TRBD1	TRBV9	15	TRBJ2-7	CASSVGGQGGNEQYF	TGTGCCAGCAGCGTAGGGGGACAGGGTGGCAACGAGCAGTACTTC
-	-	TRBV6-5	15	TRBJ2-7	CASSYGTPITYEQYF	TGTGCCAGCAGTTACGGGACTCCGATCACCTACGAGCAGTACTTC
few	TRBD1	TRBV7-2	15	TRBJ1-2	CASSPQATGAYGYTF	TGTGCCAGCAGCCCCCAGGCGACAGGGGCCTATGGCTACACCTTC
-	-	TRBV5-1	12	TRBJ2-5	CASSLAGETQYF	TGCGCCAGCAGCTTGGCGGGGGAGACCCAGTACTTC
-	-	TRBV27	19	TRBJ1-6	CASSSNRGGTNFINSPLHF	TGTGCCAGCAGTTCAAACCGGGGCGGGACGAACTTCATTAATTCACCCCTCCACTTT
-	-	TRBV7-6	15	TRBJ1-4	CASSQDMGQNEKLFF	TGTGCCAGCAGCCAGGACATGGGGCAGAATGAAAAACTGTTTTTT
few	TRBD1	TRBV5-6	14	TRBJ1-5	CASRDGTGNQPQHF	TGTGCCAGCAGGGACGGGACAGGGAATCAGCCCCAGCATTTT
-	TRBD1	TRBV25-1	14	TRBJ1-2	CASTAGTGNYGYTF	TGTGCCAGCACCGCCGGGACAGGGAACTATGGCTACACCTTC
-	TRBD1	TRBV5-6	14	TRBJ1-2	CASGRQGAKYGYTF	TGTGCCAGCGGGAGACAGGGGGCTAAGTATGGCTACACCTTC
-	TRBD1	TRBV6-5	15	TRBJ2-3	CASSYQDRVGDTQYF	TGTGCCAGCAGTTACCAAGACAGGGTCGGAGATACGCAGTATTTT
-	-	TRBV4-3	14	TRBJ2-3	CASSQGLPVDTQYF	TGCGCCAGCAGCCAAGGTCTTCCCGTAGATACGCAGTATTTT
few	TRBD1	TRBV10-3	13	TRBJ2-2	CATTGDGTGELFF	TGTGCCACCACAGGGGATGGCACCGGGGAGCTGTTTTTT
-	-	TRBV5-1	13	TRBJ2-5	CASSWTSRETQYF	TGCGCCAGCAGCTGGACAAGCCGAGAGACCCAGTACTTC
-	-	TRBV29-1	12	TRBJ2-1	CSATFGKYEQFF	TGCAGCGCTACCTTCGGGAAGTATGAGCAGTTCTTC
few	TRBD1	TRBV9	15	TRBJ2-7	CASSPGTGFVYEQYF	TGTGCCAGCAGCCCCGGGACAGGGTTCGTCTACGAGCAGTACTTC
few	-	TRBV5-1	14	TRBJ2-5	CASSLEGYQETQYF	TGCGCCAGCAGCTTGGAAGGTTACCAAGAGACCCAGTACTTC
-	-	TRBV12-5	16	TRBJ1-2	CASGLEPNRVSYGYTF	TGTGCTAGTGGTTTGGAACCGAACAGGGTTAGCTATGGCTACACCTTC
-	-	TRBV5-1	15	TRBJ1-1	CASSLDGQPNTEAFF	TGCGCCAGCAGCTTGGACGGACAACCGAACACTGAAGCTTTCTTT
-	TRBD2	TRBV7-2	15	TRBJ2-1	CASSTVAGGRGEQFF	TGTGCCAGCAGCACAGTAGCGGGGGGTCGGGGTGAGCAGTTCTTC
many	TRBD1	TRBV29-1	13	TRBJ1-2	CSATMTGVDGYTF	TGCAGCGCGACTATGACAGGGGTGGATGGCTACACCTTC
once	-	TRBV15	15	TRBJ2-1	CATSRDRVAYNEQFF	TGTGCCACCAGCAGAGATCGTGTCGCTTACAATGAGCAGTTCTTC
-	-	TRBV4-3	14	TRBJ1-2	CASSQVPTNYGYTF	TGCGCCAGCAGCCAAGTTCCGACAAACTATGGCTACACCTTC
-	-	TRBV29-1	15	TRBJ2-3	CSALESGSSTDTQYF	TGCAGCGCCCTCGAGTCCGGGTCTAGCACAGATACGCAGTATTTT
-	-	TRBV10-1	15	TRBJ2-4	CASSVGGGQENIQYF	TGCGCCAGCAGTGTTGGAGGGGGCCAAGAAAACATTCAGTACTTC
-	-	TRBV19	17	TRBJ2-5	CASSIRQGIRGQETQYF	TGTGCCAGTAGTATAAGGCAGGGGATACGCGGCCAAGAGACCCAGTACTTC
-	-	TRBV9	14	TRBJ2-1	CASSVDRAYNEQFF	TGTGCCAGCAGCGTAGATCGGGCGTACAATGAGCAGTTCTTC
-	-	TRBV18	14	TRBJ2-3	CASSSRASTDTQYF	TGTGCCAGCTCATCCCGGGCGAGCACAGATACGCAGTATTTT
few	-	TRBV5-1	14	TRBJ2-7	CASTDVGGDYEQYF	TGCGCCAGCACGGACGTGGGGGGAGACTACGAGCAGTACTTC
-	-	TRBV5-1	18	TRBJ1-1	CASSLWGPTIGKNTEAFF	TGCGCCAGCAGCTTGTGGGGCCCCACTATCGGGAAAAACACTGAAGCTTTCTTT
-	-	TRBV19	13	TRBJ2-1	CASSSGQSNEQFF	TGTGCCAGTAGTTCAGGACAGAGCAATGAGCAGTTCTTC
-	TRBD2	TRBV5-1	14	TRBJ2-5	CASRPRGDEETQYF	TGCGCCAGCAGACCGCGGGGGGATGAAGAGACCCAGTACTTC
-	-	TRBV5-1	15	TRBJ2-1	CASSPQVSSYNEQFF	TGCGCCAGCAGCCCACAGGTCAGCTCCTACAATGAGCAGTTCTTC
-	-	TRBV2	13	TRBJ2-2	CASSTQGGGELFF	TGTGCCAGCAGCACGCAGGGAGGCGGGGAGCTGTTTTTT
-	-	TRBV27	15	TRBJ1-6	CASSFRDRNNSPLHF	TGTGCCAGCAGTTTCCGGGACCGAAATAATTCACCCCTCCACTTT
few	TRBD2	TRBV7-3	17	TRBJ2-2	CASSTGGALSMAGELFF	TGTGCCAGCAGCACGGGAGGAGCGTTATCAATGGCCGGGGAGCTGTTTTTT